Many counts were recorded for the clone carrying this T cell receptor beta chain. The target antigen is unknown. This entry belongs to a study of early T cells in non-severe SARS-CoV-2 infection. The wider study: Unsorted whole blood bulk RNA was sequenced, with unpaired chains. Study-wide points: Private and CD4 specificities were missed by VDJdb matching, which favored anti-spike CD8 responses.

Unique molecular identifiers were affixed to single, distinct cDNA molecules. TCRdb reanalysed the 5' RACE reads using MiXCR and keeps one entry per CDR3 protein. This sample carries more than 20,000 distinct CDR3 sequences, 3.5% to 4.5% of them seen once, and the ten largest clones take more than 1.2%. V was pared by 4 bases and J by 0 bases, with 14 bases between. The CDR3 is made up of 16 amino acids. Germline values: CDR1 SGHNT, CDR2 YYREEE (reference sequence). The source of this sequence is an adult who was a healthcare worker with PCR-confirmed SARS-CoV-2 infection or an uninfected control (not recorded which). This chain links TRBV5-4 with TRBJ2-1; perhaps TRBD2 as D (5 bases). Material for sequencing was whole blood. CDR3 sequence (DNA): TGTGCCAGCAGCGTCGGACTCCCCAGCTCCTACAATGAGCAGTTCTTC. This gives the protein CASSVGLPSSYNEQFF.